What follows are 25 T cell receptor beta chains derived from one specimen sequenced in a study of T cells in Graves' hyperthyroidism and ophthalmopathy. Amplification of TCR beta CDR3 regions used RNA as the template. The study used the HTBI primer set for a first-round RT-PCR of the TCR CDR3. TCRdb called the multiplex PCR reads again in MiXCR, with one record for every CDR3 protein. This sample has 300,000 to 450,000 distinct CDR3 sequences, with 13% to 15% found just once. Material for sequencing was blood. These receptors were collected from a woman between 25 and 40 years old with Graves' ophthalmopathy.

This clonotype has a count of ten or more. The V call is TRBV7-3, the J call TRBJ2-1; the D gene is possibly TRBD2 (5 bases). CDR3 length equals 17 residues. Trimming cost V 0 bases and J 4 bases, with 16 bases left between them. From germline, CDR1 is SGHTA and CDR2 FQGTGA. This CDR3 reads CASSLTPGKGGYNEQFF. In DNA, the CDR3 is TGTGCCAGCAGCTTAACTCCGGGAAAAGGCGGGTACAATGAGCAGTTCTTC.

This clonotype was observed at least ten times. The V call is TRBV12-3 or TRBV12-4, the J call TRBJ1-1, with a weak D call TRBD1 (6 bases). The CDR3 extends over 13 amino acids. Trimming removed 3 bases from V and 5 bases from J, with 10 bases in between. CDR3: CASSFRGGTEAFF. The CDR3 DNA is TGTGCCAGCAGTTTCAGGGGCGGGACTGAAGCTTTCTTT.

Many counts were recorded for this clonotype. The chain carries TRBV6-1 and TRBJ1-1, with 9 bases aligning to TRBD1. The CDR3 is 18 amino acids. The germline CDR1 and CDR2 sequences are MNHNS and SASEGT. Germline trimming cut 1 base from V and 0 bases from J; bases unmatched to any gene: 9. CDR3 coding DNA: TGTGCCAGCAGTGAAGATGCCCACAGGGGGCCCCTGAACACTGAAGCTTTCTTT. It yields the protein CASSEDAHRGPLNTEAFF.

This clonotype was counted at least ten times. The CDR3 sequence: CASSLTSGGFLGPYEQYF. CDR3 coding DNA: TGTGCCAGCAGCTTGACTAGCGGGGGGTTTCTAGGGCCCTACGAGCAGTACTTC. The chain recombines TRBV7-6 with TRBJ2-7, with 13 bases fitting TRBD2. Per germline, CDR1 SGHVS and CDR2 FNYEAQ. V lost 3 bases and J lost 2; bases outside the gene matches: 10. This CDR3 comprises 18 residues.

A word on this clonotype: A much larger clone lies a single base off, so this may be a read error. The chain joins TRBV7-9 to TRBJ1-2; 8 bases are shared with TRBD1. The CDR3 has 16 residues. Germline-derived CDR1 and CDR2 are SEHNR and FQNEAQ (reference sequence). V shed 5 bases and J 5 bases; nucleotides not matched to a gene: 13. The CDR3 DNA reads TGTGCCAGCAGCGACAGACGACAGGGGTTCGGGTATGGCTACACCTTC. It specifies CASSDRRQGFGYGYTF.

This clonotype was counted ten times or more. The gene calls are TRBV18 and TRBJ2-1; D is possibly TRBD2 (5 bases). The germline gives CDR1 KGHSH, CDR2 LQKENI. CDR3 size: 14 residues. Trimming shortened V by 0 bases and J by 5 bases, and 8 bases separated the two germline ends. The CDR3 region is CASSPPSGNNEQFF. Written as DNA, the CDR3 is TGTGCCAGCTCACCACCGTCGGGGAACAATGAGCAGTTCTTC. The variable domain in full, with the rest retrieved from reference TRBV18 and TRBJ2-1, is NAGVMQNPRHLVRRRGQEARLRCSPMKGHSHVYWYRQLPEEGLKFMVYLQKENIIDESGMPKERFSAEFPKEGPSILRIQQVVRGDSAAYFCASSPPSGNNEQFFGPGTRLTVL.

Many counts were recorded for this clonotype. V is TRBV5-5 and J is TRBJ2-7; 11 positions match TRBD2. The CDR3 is 15 amino acids. V lost 1 base, J lost 7 bases, and 7 bases stayed unmatched. The germline V gene encodes CDR1 SGHKS and CDR2 YYEKEE (reference sequence). The CDR3 is CASSLLAGGTGEQYF. The CDR3 DNA follows: TGTGCCAGCAGCTTGCTAGCGGGGGGAACCGGGGAGCAGTACTTC.

This clonotype has a count of ten or more. The J gene is TRBJ1-2, the V gene TRBV3-1; 7 bases are a match to TRBD1. Germline CDR1 LGHDT, CDR2 YNNKEL (reference sequence). The CDR3 spans 15 residues. V was clipped by 5 bases and J by 0 bases; unmatched bases: 6. The CDR3 sequence is CASSSRTGPNYGYTF. Here the CDR3 DNA reads TGTGCCAGCAGCAGTCGGACAGGACCTAACTATGGCTACACCTTC.

This clonotype was found many times. This chain uses TRBV20-1 with TRBJ1-5; TRBD1 is a possible D gene (6 bases). Germline loops: CDR1 DFQATT, CDR2 SNEGSKA (reference sequence). Trimming stripped 6 bases from V and 1 base from J, with 19 bases between. There are 16 residues in the CDR3. The CDR3 DNA is TGCAGTGCCCTCGGGACACGCAAAATCAGCAATCAGCCCCAGCATTTT. It translates to CSALGTRKISNQPQHF.

This clonotype was observed many times. V is TRBV12-3 or TRBV12-4 and J is TRBJ2-2; 9 positions match TRBD2. The CDR3 has 15 residues. Losses at the gene ends were 7 bases for V and 2 bases for J; bases not matched to a gene: 5. The CDR3 sequence: CASKTTSGNTGELFF. The CDR3 region has the DNA TGTGCCAGCAAAACGACTAGCGGCAACACCGGGGAGCTGTTTTTT.

In its sample, this clonotype was seen many times. V and J are TRBV12-3 or TRBV12-4 and TRBJ1-1; D call uncertain. The CDR3 is made up of 14 amino acids. Trimming left V 6 bases short and J 1 base short, with 12 bases between. Written as DNA, the CDR3 is TGTGCCAGCAGCAACGATGAGTCGAACACTGAAGCTTTCTTT. This gives the protein CASSNDESNTEAFF.

This clonotype was seen repeatedly, ten times or more. This chain connects TRBV6-2 or TRBV6-3 to TRBJ2-1; the match to TRBD2 covers 9 bases. Trimming took 0 bases from V and 2 from J; bases not matched to a gene: 11. Germline V gene data show CDR1 as MNHEY and CDR2 as SVGEGT. The CDR3 consists of 19 residues. CDR3 in amino acids: CASSYSPPGVAGAYNEQFF. The CDR3, as DNA: TGTGCCAGCAGTTACTCGCCCCCCGGAGTAGCGGGGGCCTACAATGAGCAGTTCTTC.

There are many counts of this clonotype. This chain connects TRBV20-1 to TRBJ2-2, with D possibly TRBD1 on 6 matching bases. Germline V gene sequence: CDR1 DFQATT, CDR2 SNEGSKA (reference sequence). The V end was cut by 0 bases, the J end by 2 bases, with 10 bases between. The CDR3 has 15 amino acids. The CDR3 DNA reads as TGCAGTGCTAGAGATCTACAGGGAAACACCGGGGAGCTGTTTTTT. It encodes CSARDLQGNTGELFF.

The chain uses TRBV19 and TRBJ1-5; D is perhaps TRBD1 (6 bases). Trimming removed 1 base from V and 4 bases from J, with 14 bases in between. The CDR3 totals 16 residues. The V gene's germline CDR1 is LNHDA and CDR2 SQIVND (reference sequence). The DNA for the CDR3 is TGTGCCAGTAGTATAGTAGGAGTACAGGGAAATCAGCCCCAGCATTTT. Its translation is CASSIVGVQGNQPQHF.

This clonotype was seen only a few times. This may stem from a read error, because a much larger clone lies one nucleotide away. This chain connects TRBV28 to TRBJ1-5; D perhaps matches TRBD1 (5 bases). Germline values: CDR1 MDHEN, CDR2 SYDVKM. The length of the CDR3 is 15 residues. The CDR3 region is CASRQGTTNNQPQRF. DNA for the CDR3: TGTGCCAGCAGACAAGGGACTACTAACAATCAGCCCCAGCGTTTT.

This clonotype was detected ten times or more. V is TRBV28 and J is TRBJ1-1; D is ambiguous. V shed 6 bases and J shed 3 bases, with 11 bases lying between them. The germline CDR1 and CDR2 sequences are MDHEN and SYDVKM. The CDR3 extends over 13 amino acids. CDR3 nucleotides: TGTGCCAGCAGCCCCCGGTGGGACACTGAAGCTTTCTTT. Residues: CASSPRWDTEAFF. The whole variable domain, filled in from reference TRBV28 and TRBJ1-1, reads DVKVTQSSRYLVKRTGEKVFLECVQDMDHENMFWYRQDPGLGLRLIYFSYDVKMKEKGDIPEGYSVSREKKERFSLILESASTNQTSMYLCASSPRWDTEAFFGQGTRLTVV.

This clonotype was observed at least ten times. This sequence joins TRBV6-1 and TRBJ2-5; D unresolved. Germline lookup yields CDR1 MNHNS and CDR2 SASEGT. This CDR3 is 19 amino acids long. V was shortened by 2 bases and J by 0 bases, with 22 bases between the two germline ends. CDR3 protein: CASSESSRTERAYQETQYF. The CDR3 DNA reads TGTGCCAGCAGTGAATCGTCCCGGACGGAAAGGGCGTACCAAGAGACCCAGTACTTC.

This clonotype has a count of ten or more. This chain joins TRBV5-6 and TRBJ2-5; D remains ambiguous. Trimming pared 0 bases from V and 5 bases from J, leaving 5 bases between. The CDR3 is 12 amino acids. Germline values: CDR1 SGHDT, CDR2 YYEEEE. This CDR3 is CASSLEAETQYF. CDR3 coding DNA: TGTGCCAGCAGCTTGGAAGCGGAGACCCAGTACTTC.

The J gene is TRBJ2-5, the V gene TRBV7-6; no definite D call. In germline, CDR1 is SGHVS, CDR2 FNYEAQ. V was pared by 5 bases and J by 5 bases, with 9 bases between. The CDR3 spans 12 residues. The CDR3 here is CASSDLGETQYF. As DNA, the CDR3 is TGTGCCAGCAGCGATCTAGGCGAGACCCAGTACTTC. Looking up the rest from reference TRBV7-6 and TRBJ2-5 gives the full variable domain: GAGVSQSPRYKVTKRGQDVALRCDPISGHVSLYWYRQALGQGPEFLTYFNYEAQQDKSGLPNDRFSAERPEGSISTLTIQRTEQRDSAMYRCASSDLGETQYFGPGTRLLVL.

This clonotype occurred a few times. The chain couples TRBV19 to TRBJ2-1; D gene unclear. Germline lookup yields CDR1 LNHDA and CDR2 SQIVND (reference sequence). The CDR3 is 16 residues long. V lost 6 bases to trimming and J lost 2 bases, with 17 bases between them. This CDR3 is CASRSLLDSAYNEQFF. In nucleotides, the CDR3 is TGTGCCAGTAGGTCCCTGTTAGATTCGGCCTACAATGAGCAGTTCTTC.

The table lists this clonotype with many counts. The chain carries TRBV11-2 and TRBJ1-5; tentative D call: TRBD1 (5 bases). Germline V CDR1 and CDR2: SGHAT, FQNNGV. The CDR3 runs to 15 residues. V was clipped by 5 bases and J by 3 bases, with 14 bases between them. DNA for the CDR3: TGTGCCAGCAGCCTTCTTGGGGGAGCCAATCAGCCCCAGCATTTT. The encoded protein is CASSLLGGANQPQHF.

This clonotype was found many times. The chain joins TRBV7-9 to TRBJ2-5; 8 nucleotides match TRBD2. The V gene end was trimmed by 3 bases and the J gene end by 5 bases; junction bases not matched to a gene: 5. Germline assignment: CDR1 SEHNR and CDR2 FQNEAQ (reference sequence). This CDR3 is built from 14 residues. The CDR3 DNA sequence: TGTGCCAGCAGCTTTAGCGGGGAACGGGAGACCCAGTACTTC. It is translated as CASSFSGERETQYF.

The V gene is TRBV29-1, the J gene TRBJ2-7; weak D call: TRBD2 (5 bases). Germline V gene lookup returns CDR1 SQVTM and CDR2 ANQGSEA. V lost 0 bases and J 5 bases, leaving 8 bases between the germline ends. This CDR3 has 12 amino acids. The CDR3 DNA is TGCAGCGTTGAAGATCTGGAGGACGAGCAGTACTTC. Its translation: CSVEDLEDEQYF.

This clonotype was picked up many times. This chain connects TRBV28 to TRBJ2-6; no clear D. The germline V gene encodes CDR1 MDHEN and CDR2 SYDVKM. The CDR3 loop spans 16 amino acids. V was pared by 9 bases and J by 0 bases, with 15 bases between. The CDR3 sequence is CASTPSPNSGANVLTF. CDR3 in DNA: TGTGCCAGTACTCCTTCCCCGAACTCTGGGGCCAACGTCCTGACTTTC.

V gene TRBV28 combines with J gene TRBJ2-3; 7 bases are a match to TRBD1. The V segment lost 8 bases and the J segment 1 base; nucleotides outside the gene matches: 9. The length of the CDR3 is 15 residues. CDR1 is MDHEN and CDR2 is SYDVKM in the germline V gene. CDR3 in amino acids: CASWAGGIGTDTQYF. In nucleotides, the CDR3 is TGTGCCAGCTGGGCAGGGGGAATTGGCACAGATACGCAGTATTTT.